The present T cell receptor (beta chain) was sequenced within a study of identical twins. The table lists this clonotype with a few counts. TCRdb independently ran MiXCR on the 5' RACE reads; one entry per CDR3 protein. The sample holds approximately 700,000 distinct CDR3 sequences; 15% to 20% are singletons and the top ten take over 10%. These same data were also listed under a study on T cells expressing NK-cell markers.

The specimen sequenced was PBMCs. The receptor was isolated from a woman aged 18-29 years in good health.

CDR3 region: CASSEALGKGGSAFF. The CDR3 nucleotides are TGTGCCAGCAGTGAAGCCCTCGGGAAGGGCGGCTCAGCTTTCTTT. The J gene is TRBJ1-1, the V gene TRBV6-1; D not resolved. V dropped 0 bases and J dropped 10 bases, with 18 bases sitting between them. The CDR3 length is 15 residues. Germline lookup yields CDR1 MNHNS and CDR2 SASEGT.